The TCR beta chain under discussion was sequenced for a study of blood T cell repertoires in COVID-19. Study information: The samples span acute and convalescent COVID-19 from the United States, Italy and Spain. Sample material is recorded as cDNA or gDNA derived from T cells, B-cell-depleted T cells, or PBMCs.

Per the study methods: Reference gene primer amplification yielded estimated nucleated cell counts. Profiled with immunoSEQ multiplex PCR; TCRdb holds only in-frame clones, not every one. V and J calls and clone size are given by that table; D and trimming were obtained from the DNA. The repertoire holds around 620,000 clones, over 80% seen once, with under 0.3% in the top ten. From germline, CDR1 is SEHNR and CDR2 FQNEAQ (reference sequence). V lost 5 bases to trimming and J lost 4 bases, with 14 bases between them. The length of the CDR3 is 14 residues. Sequencing was done on a sample of peripheral blood. V gene TRBV7-9 combines with J gene TRBJ1-1; the D is unclear. This sequence originates from a woman under 30 with acute or convalescent COVID-19. Here the CDR3 DNA reads TGTGCCAGCAGCCTCCGGGTTGAGAGCACTGAAGCTTTCTTT. Amino acid sequence: CASSLRVESTEAFF. The full variable domain, rest sourced from reference TRBV7-9 and TRBJ1-1, is DTGVSQNPRHKITKRGQNVTFRCDPISEHNRLYWYRQTLGQGPEFLTYFQNEAQLEKSRLLSDRFSAERPKGSFSTLEIQRTEQGDSAMYLCASSLRVESTEAFFGQGTRLTVV.